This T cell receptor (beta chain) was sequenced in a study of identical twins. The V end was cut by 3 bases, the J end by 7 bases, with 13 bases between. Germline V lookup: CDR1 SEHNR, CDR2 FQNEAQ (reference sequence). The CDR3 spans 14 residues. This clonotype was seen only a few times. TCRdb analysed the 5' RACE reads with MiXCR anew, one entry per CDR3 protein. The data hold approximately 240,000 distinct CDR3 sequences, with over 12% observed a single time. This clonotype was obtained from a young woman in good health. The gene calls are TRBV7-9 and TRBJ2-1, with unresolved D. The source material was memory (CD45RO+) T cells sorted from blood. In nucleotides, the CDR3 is TGTGCCAGCAGCTTTTGGACGGGCCATAATGAGCAGTTCTTC. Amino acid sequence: CASSFWTGHNEQFF.